These T cell receptor beta chains were read from a single sample in a study of shared clonotypes between healthy human individuals. Profiled with immunoSEQ multiplex PCR; TCRdb holds only in-frame clones, not every one. The sample lists about 820,000 clones; nearly 95% were seen once. Sequencing input: naive CD8+ T cells sorted from blood. The source of these receptors is a young man in good health. The CDR3 runs from the conserved cysteine through the conserved F or W. Clone size is shown for a subset of rows, as once, few, many or a class of expanded clone.

clone_size: -; v_call: TRBV6-6; cdr3_aa: CASIGRSGYEQYF
clone_size: -; v_call: TRBV5-6; cdr3_aa: CASSPGLAGTEQFF
clone_size: -; v_call: TRBV28; cdr3_aa: CASSFSAGGMGEQYF
clone_size: -; v_call: TRBV6-5; cdr3_aa: CASSVGSDEQYF
clone_size: -; v_call: TRBV2; cdr3_aa: CASSEDTSTSYEQYF
clone_size: -; v_call: TRBV28; cdr3_aa: CASSRTGLQETQYF
clone_size: -; v_call: TRBV27; cdr3_aa: CASHPGGTPDNEQFF
clone_size: -; v_call: TRBV4-1; cdr3_aa: CASSQDNRVLREQYF
clone_size: -; v_call: TRBV4-1; cdr3_aa: CASSQLQGTDTQYF
clone_size: -; v_call: TRBV4-3; cdr3_aa: CASSQAQTSSLYNEQFF
clone_size: -; v_call: TRBV5-1; cdr3_aa: CASSYKGLAGGLNEQFF
clone_size: -; v_call: TRBV2; cdr3_aa: CASSGQLDTDTQYF
clone_size: -; v_call: TRBV14; cdr3_aa: CASSQDPASGLYEQFF
clone_size: -; v_call: TRBV4-1; cdr3_aa: CASSQAIAWEREESYNEQFF
clone_size: -; v_call: TRBV6-8; cdr3_aa: CASSYPSQTPETQYF
clone_size: once; v_call: TRBV7-9; cdr3_aa: CASNGGGALGRRGNTEAFF
clone_size: few; v_call: TRBV28; cdr3_aa: CASSLTGGDGELFF
clone_size: -; v_call: TRBV18; cdr3_aa: CASSPEPSGEKLFF
clone_size: -; v_call: TRBV6-4; cdr3_aa: CASSDSIGSASLFRNQPQHF
clone_size: -; v_call: TRBV27; cdr3_aa: CASSPGMAGNTIYF
clone_size: -; v_call: TRBV11-2; cdr3_aa: CASSLGDSGVDYEQYF
clone_size: -; v_call: TRBV7-9; cdr3_aa: CASSPPSGGGGLAKNIQYF
clone_size: -; v_call: TRBV7-6; cdr3_aa: CASSSVGLARTDTQYF
clone_size: -; v_call: TRBV11-2; cdr3_aa: CASGGLGSYNEQFF
clone_size: -; v_call: TRBV4-1; cdr3_aa: CASSQDRTGYNEQFF
clone_size: once; v_call: TRBV5-1; cdr3_aa: CASSDLEQPPGNEQFF
clone_size: -; v_call: TRBV2; cdr3_aa: CASSEAHPGYEQYF
clone_size: -; v_call: TRBV7-9; cdr3_aa: CASRPPPMGENTDTQYF
clone_size: -; v_call: TRBV19; cdr3_aa: CASSPTSGIPYNEQFF
clone_size: -; v_call: TRBV7-9; cdr3_aa: CASTSGGEQYF
clone_size: -; v_call: TRBV2; cdr3_aa: CASSDGRGTDTQYF
clone_size: once; v_call: TRBV7-8; cdr3_aa: CASSLGSRRAKNIQYF
clone_size: -; v_call: TRBV7-3; cdr3_aa: CASSSEMRGGTDTQYF
clone_size: -; v_call: TRBV27; cdr3_aa: CASSSGPIYEQYF
clone_size: -; v_call: TRBV7-6; cdr3_aa: CASSSRRSTDTQYF
clone_size: -; v_call: TRBV9; cdr3_aa: CASSVGGGTYNEQFF
clone_size: -; v_call: TRBV11-2; cdr3_aa: CASSLGWAGEIEQYF
clone_size: -; v_call: TRBV10-3; cdr3_aa: CAISESSQGYNEQFF
clone_size: -; v_call: TRBV5-1; cdr3_aa: CADAGTGVNNEQFF
clone_size: -; v_call: TRBV27; cdr3_aa: CASSLRVSGLAGEQYF
clone_size: -; v_call: TRBV27; cdr3_aa: CASSFLGADYEQYF
clone_size: -; v_call: TRBV27; cdr3_aa: CASRPGPKRLDEQYF
clone_size: -; v_call: TRBV27; cdr3_aa: CASSLRREGPQHF
clone_size: -; v_call: TRBV4-3; cdr3_aa: CASSQEGFGLYGYTF